One T cell receptor beta chain is described in this entry. Germline-derived CDR1 and CDR2 are SGHNT and YYREEE (reference sequence). This CDR3 has 19 amino acids. With V trimmed by 0 bases and J by 5 bases, 16 bases remained unmatched. This specimen belongs to a study of blood T cell repertoires in COVID-19. About the research overall: The study drew acute and convalescent COVID-19 samples from the United States, Italy and Spain. Nucleic acid was either cDNA or gDNA, and it came from T cells, B-cell-depleted T cells, or PBMCs.

As handled by the study authors: Reference gene primer amplification gave nucleated cell count estimates. Using immunoSEQ multiplex PCR, the repertoire was profiled, and TCRdb retains in-frame clones only, with some absent. The DNA was the basis for D and trimming; V, J and clone size are from that table. Among 200,000 to 250,000 clones listed, 85% to 90% were seen once. The Seattle patients joined while their infection was active and were tracked longitudinally afterward. The sample consisted of peripheral blood. The clonotype was recovered from a man younger than 40 with COVID-19, enrolled during active disease. The chain combines TRBV5-4 with TRBJ2-1; TRBD1 aligns across 8 bases. CDR3 sequence: CASSLVGGRGPRTDNEQFF. The CDR3 bases are TGTGCCAGCAGCTTGGTAGGAGGCAGGGGGCCTCGGACGGACAATGAGCAGTTCTTC.